These T cell receptor beta chains were read from a single sample in a study of blood T cells in healthy people across ages. TCRdb recomputed calls from the 5' RACE reads with MiXCR, one row per CDR3 protein. The sample has around 1,900,000 distinct CDR3 sequences; roughly 43% are singletons. Sequencing was done on a sample of blood. The receptors originated from a human donor in good health. Each CDR3 is given with its conserved first and last residue.

CDR3 protein	V gene
CASSLALSPSGYTF	TRBV7-2
CASSLAFVRVRGAFF	TRBV7-2
CASSPRVTYNEQFF	TRBV4-2
CASSPQGRHRGEKLFF	TRBV7-2
CASSSPDLRGVDIQYF	TRBV7-2
CASSRRGAGTDTQYF	TRBV7-3
CASSRQHMALYEQYF	TRBV11-3
CASRGVTSGGPYEQYF	TRBV12-3/TRBV12-4
CASSLGLGVGEAQYF	TRBV11-2
CASSSRGWDETQYF	TRBV27
CASRETGTGTYGYTF	TRBV28
CASSLMSAIGDTQYF	TRBV7-3
CASRENPLAYYGYTF	TRBV6-2/TRBV6-3
CASSAAGHYYEQYF	TRBV6-6
CASSPWTSGGIYEQYF	TRBV12-3/TRBV12-4
CASSQDQFNQPQHF	TRBV4-2
CASSPSRNEKLFF	TRBV7-2
CASSQDGAVDYGYTF	TRBV4-3
CASKQARLAGGKAYNEQFF	TRBV6-1
CASSVLAYRGHSPLHF	TRBV9
CSVWARGPYEQYF	TRBV29-1
CASSSSEQETQYF	TRBV5-5
CASSGQDRGLSDTQYF	TRBV7-6
CSVVGYGEQFF	TRBV29-1
CASSEAPPRGETQYF	TRBV6-1
CASSLISRGDQYF	TRBV12-3/TRBV12-4
CASSHRTSGGAKTQYF	TRBV3-1
CSARGPTGTHKGPLHF	TRBV20-1
CASIPRARNQPQHF	TRBV28
CASSYTQGSGNTIYF	TRBV7-2
CSAPRAGTGLAGKETQYF	TRBV20-1
CASSYTGQAGNTIYF	TRBV6-6
CSVERLAGPQETQYF	TRBV29-1
CASSFIVPEAFF	TRBV12-3/TRBV12-4
CASTTIDRGSNQPQHF	TRBV6-2/TRBV6-3
CSARALAGTSSYNEQFF	TRBV20-1
CASSVGQGLEEQYF	TRBV9
CASSLGPPRDRVYEQYF	TRBV7-8
CASSLGGSHDTDTQYF	TRBV4-1
CASVAILVSEQFF	TRBV2
CASSSVAYQETQYF	TRBV28
CASSYGAPRGAYEQYF	TRBV6-2/TRBV6-3
CASKPRVNSNQPQHF	TRBV6-2/TRBV6-3
CSTGAGFLDTQYF	TRBV29-1
CSVTTGGSSYEQYF	TRBV20-1
CASSLGTSGDPKYF	TRBV7-2